This entry features one T cell receptor beta chain sequence. The antigen is unknown. Sequencing used immunoSEQ multiplex PCR; TCRdb keeps in-frame clones, though not all of them. The profile covers roughly 230,000 clones, with 90% appearing a single time and just over 3% taken by the ten largest. This sample was taken from a study of cytomegalovirus exposure and HLA in healthy donors. The study, taken as a whole, reports: According to reports, the classifier identified cytomegalovirus status with high specificity and sensitivity. In vitro data verified a few CMV-associated chains as specific for CMV antigens. The listing of roughly 160 TCR beta chains classed them as cytomegalovirus-associated.

V was trimmed by 5 bases and J by 7 bases, leaving 15 bases between them. Germline CDR1 MDHEN, CDR2 SYDVKM. CDR3 length: 13 residues. Material: PBMCs. The chain links TRBV28 to TRBJ2-7; D is undetermined. The clonotype originates from a woman in her twenties or thirties in good health and CMV-seronegative. CDR3 sequence: CASSPWMVREQYF. In DNA form, the CDR3 reads TGTGCCAGCAGTCCCTGGATGGTCAGGGAGCAGTACTTC.